This T cell receptor (beta chain) was identified during a study of vaccination and CD4 T cells after COVID-19. General study results and limits: Of the reactive clones in convalescent patients, a median about 86% showed up only post-vaccination.

This clonotype was seen a few times. Its antigen is as yet unknown. The treatment: roughly 11-day PBMC culture with coronavirus spike peptide pools or control peptides (ViraFEST assay). Once obtained from cultured CD4+ T cells, the DNA was sequenced using the Oncomine TCR Beta short-read assay. Once CD4+ T cells had been cultured, genomic DNA was extracted from them. A single record per CDR3 protein comes from TCRdb applying MiXCR to the PCR reads. The repertoire holds about 20,000 distinct CDR3 sequences, with about 50% as singletons. Trimming pared 1 base from V and 3 bases from J, leaving 10 bases between. The CDR3 is 15 amino acids. The germline V gene encodes CDR1 SGHTA and CDR2 FQGNSA.

Material: cultured CD4+ T cells from blood. The J gene is TRBJ1-3, the V gene TRBV7-2; unclear D gene. This receptor was taken from a human donor with COVID-19. The chain's CDR3 is CASSLEGWYGNTIYF. The CDR3 nucleotides read TGTGCCAGCAGCTTAGAGGGCTGGTATGGAAACACCATATATTTT. The full variable domain, its missing parts supplied by reference TRBV7-2 and TRBJ1-3, is GAGVSQSPSNKVTEKGKDVELRCDPISGHTALYWYRQSLGQGLEFLIYFQGNSAPDKSGLPSDRFSAERTGGSVSTLTIQRTQQEDSAVYLCASSLEGWYGNTIYFGEGSWLTVV.